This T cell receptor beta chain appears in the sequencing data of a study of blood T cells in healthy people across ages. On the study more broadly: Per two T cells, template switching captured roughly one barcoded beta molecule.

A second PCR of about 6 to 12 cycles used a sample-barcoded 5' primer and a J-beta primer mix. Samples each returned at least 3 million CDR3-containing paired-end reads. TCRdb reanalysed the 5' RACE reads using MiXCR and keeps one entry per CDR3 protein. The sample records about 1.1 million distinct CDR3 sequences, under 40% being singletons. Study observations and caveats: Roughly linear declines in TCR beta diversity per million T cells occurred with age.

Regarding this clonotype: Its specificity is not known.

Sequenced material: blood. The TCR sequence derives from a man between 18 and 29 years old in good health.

CDR3: CASSQLPGTATLNSPLHF. The CDR3 nucleotides read TGCGCCAGCAGCCAACTACCCGGGACCGCGACATTAAATTCACCCCTCCACTTT. The chain links TRBV4-3 to TRBJ1-6; weak D call: TRBD1 (5 bases). Germline V gives CDR1 LGHNA, CDR2 YSLEER. V was clipped by 2 bases and J by 7 bases, with 21 bases between them. This CDR3 spans 18 amino acids.